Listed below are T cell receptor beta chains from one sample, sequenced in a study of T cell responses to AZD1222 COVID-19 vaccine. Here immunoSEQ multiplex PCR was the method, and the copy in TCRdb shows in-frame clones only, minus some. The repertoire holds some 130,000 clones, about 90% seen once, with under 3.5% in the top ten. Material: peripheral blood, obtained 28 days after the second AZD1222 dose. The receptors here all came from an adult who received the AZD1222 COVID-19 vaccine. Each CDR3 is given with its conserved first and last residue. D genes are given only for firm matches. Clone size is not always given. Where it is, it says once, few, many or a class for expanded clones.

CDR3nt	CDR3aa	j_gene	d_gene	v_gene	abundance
TGTGCCAGTAGATACAGACAGGGGAATGAAAAACTGTTTTTT	CASRYRQGNEKLFF	TRBJ1-4	TRBD1	TRBV19	-
TGTGCCAGCAGCCCGCTGGGGGGCAGCACAGATACGCAGTATTTT	CASSPLGGSTDTQYF	TRBJ2-3	-	TRBV11-2	-
TGCAGTGCTAGAGTTAACTACGAGCAGTACTTC	CSARVNYEQYF	TRBJ2-7	-	TRBV20-1	-
TGTGCCAGCAGTCGCACCGGGGCACCTTCCGGGCCCCAGCATTTT	CASSRTGAPSGPQHF	TRBJ1-5	-	TRBV28	-
TGTGCCAGCTCACCAAATAGCGCTCAAGAGACCCAGTACTTC	CASSPNSAQETQYF	TRBJ2-5	-	TRBV18	-
TGTGCCAGCAGCGGGACTCTCCAAGAGACCCAGTACTTC	CASSGTLQETQYF	TRBJ2-5	-	TRBV6-5	-
TGTGCCAGCAGTTTACCTCTCTGGGTCCGTTACTCTGGGGCCAACGTCCTGACTTTC	CASSLPLWVRYSGANVLTF	TRBJ2-6	-	TRBV27	once
TGTGCCAGCACCACCCTAGCGGGAGGTGCCGGGGAGCTGTTTTTT	CASTTLAGGAGELFF	TRBJ2-2	TRBD2	TRBV9	-
TGCAGCGTTGAATCCACAGATACGCAGTATTTT	CSVESTDTQYF	TRBJ2-3	-	TRBV29-1	-
TGTGCCAGCGGACAGTCCGACTCTGGGGCCAACGTCCTGACTTTC	CASGQSDSGANVLTF	TRBJ2-6	-	TRBV19	-
TGTGCCAGCAGCCGGGGGCGGGACAGGGGTGGTGGCTACACCTTC	CASSRGRDRGGGYTF	TRBJ1-2	TRBD1	TRBV7-2	-
TGCGCCAGCACCGGTAGGGTCAGCCCATTTTCGAACACCGGGGAGCTGTTTTTT	CASTGRVSPFSNTGELFF	TRBJ2-2	-	TRBV5-1	-